This TCR beta chain came from a study of cytomegalovirus exposure and HLA in healthy donors. With respect to this clone: Antigen: not known.

The method was immunoSEQ multiplex PCR; TCRdb's version includes in-frame clones alone and lacks a portion of them. The data show tens of thousands of clones, roughly 94% seen once. Germline V lookup: CDR1 MDHEN, CDR2 SYDVKM. The CDR3 spans 13 residues. The germline V and J ends were trimmed by 6 bases and 0 bases, with 9 bases remaining between them. A roughly 120-subject validation cohort, separate from the roughly 670-subject first cohort, supplied the donors. The study's findings and limits: The study recorded about 160 TCR beta chains that were cytomegalovirus-associated. Subsequent analysis found a tendency for first-cohort TCR clusters to co-occur within the 120 or so validation repertoires. In vitro work confirmed that a few CMV-associated chains recognize CMV antigens.

V is TRBV28 and J is TRBJ2-7; no reliable D call. The sequenced material came from PBMCs. The clonotype originates from a young man in good health and CMV-seropositive. The CDR3 is CASRRMSSYEQYF. DNA of the CDR3: TGTGCCAGCAGGAGAATGAGCTCCTACGAGCAGTACTTC. Full variable domain (remainder filled in from reference TRBV28 and TRBJ2-7): DVKVTQSSRYLVKRTGEKVFLECVQDMDHENMFWYRQDPGLGLRLIYFSYDVKMKEKGDIPEGYSVSREKKERFSLILESASTNQTSMYLCASRRMSSYEQYFGPGTRLTVT.